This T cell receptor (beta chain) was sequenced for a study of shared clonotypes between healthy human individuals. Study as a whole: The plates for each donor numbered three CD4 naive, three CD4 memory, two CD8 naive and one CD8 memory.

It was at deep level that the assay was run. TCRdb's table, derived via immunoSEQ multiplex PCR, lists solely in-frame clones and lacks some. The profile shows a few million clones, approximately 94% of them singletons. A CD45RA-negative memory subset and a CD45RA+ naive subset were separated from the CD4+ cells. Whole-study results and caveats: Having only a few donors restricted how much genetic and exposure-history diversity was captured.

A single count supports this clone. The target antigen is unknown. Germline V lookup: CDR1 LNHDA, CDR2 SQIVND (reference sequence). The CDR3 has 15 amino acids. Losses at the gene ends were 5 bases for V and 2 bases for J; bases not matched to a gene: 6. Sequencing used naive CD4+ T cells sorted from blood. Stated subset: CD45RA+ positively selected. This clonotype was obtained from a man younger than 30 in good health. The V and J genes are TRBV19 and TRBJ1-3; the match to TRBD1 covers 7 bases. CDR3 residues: CASSSDRPPGNTIYF. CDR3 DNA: TGTGCCAGTAGTTCGGACAGGCCCCCTGGAAACACCATATATTTT.